Only a few counts were recorded for the clone carrying this T cell receptor (beta chain). The entry originates in a study of shared clonotypes between healthy human individuals. The germline V and J ends were trimmed by 4 bases and 11 bases, with 19 bases remaining between them. CDR3 length equals 13 residues. From germline, CDR1 is SGHNT and CDR2 YYREEE (reference sequence). The assay was run at deep level. Profiled with immunoSEQ multiplex PCR; TCRdb holds only in-frame clones, not every one. The sample carries about 470,000 clones, 70% to 80% recorded once. Sequencing used PBMCs. This clonotype was obtained from a woman aged 40 to 50 in good health. Some clones in this sample may be carry-over from other donors' samples. The chain is built from TRBV5-4 and TRBJ2-7; perhaps TRBD1 as D (6 bases). Here the CDR3 reads CASSTGDTPGEYF. The CDR3, as DNA: TGTGCCAGCAGCACCGGGGACACCCCAGGGGAGTACTTC.